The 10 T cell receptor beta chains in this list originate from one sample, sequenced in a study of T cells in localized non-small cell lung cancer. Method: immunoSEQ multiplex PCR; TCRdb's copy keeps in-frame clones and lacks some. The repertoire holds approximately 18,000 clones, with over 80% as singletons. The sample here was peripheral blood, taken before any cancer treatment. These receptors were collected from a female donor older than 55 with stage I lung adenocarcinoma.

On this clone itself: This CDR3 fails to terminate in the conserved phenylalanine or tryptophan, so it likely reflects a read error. The CDR3 nucleotides are TGTGCCAGCAGCTCCGGCACAGGCCCCCAAGCTTTCCTT. It specifies CASSSGTGPQAFL. The chain couples TRBV7-9 to TRBJ1-1, with D tentatively TRBD1 (5 bases). V lost 4 bases to trimming and J lost 9 bases, with 15 bases between them. The CDR3 is made up of 13 amino acids. CDR1 and CDR2 (germline): SEHNR, FQNEAQ (reference sequence).

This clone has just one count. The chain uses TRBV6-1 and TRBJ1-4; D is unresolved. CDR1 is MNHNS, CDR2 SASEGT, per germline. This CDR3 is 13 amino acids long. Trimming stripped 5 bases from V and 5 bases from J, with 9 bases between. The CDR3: CASSPSLNEKLFF. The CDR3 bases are TGTGCCAGCAGTCCGAGCCTAAATGAAAAACTGTTTTTT.

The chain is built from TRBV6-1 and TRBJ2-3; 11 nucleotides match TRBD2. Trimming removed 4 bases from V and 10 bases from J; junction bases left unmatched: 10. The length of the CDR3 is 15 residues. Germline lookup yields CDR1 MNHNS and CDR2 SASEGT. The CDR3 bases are TGTGCCAGCAGTGTTAGCGGGGGGGCCGGGTCGGCGCAGTATTTT. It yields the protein CASSVSGGAGSAQYF.

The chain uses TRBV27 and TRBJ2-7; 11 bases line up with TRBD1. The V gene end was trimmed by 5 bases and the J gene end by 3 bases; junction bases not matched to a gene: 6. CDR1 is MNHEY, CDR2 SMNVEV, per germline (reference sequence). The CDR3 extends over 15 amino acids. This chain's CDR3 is CASSPMGQGVYEQYF. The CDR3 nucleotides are TGTGCCAGCAGTCCAATGGGACAGGGGGTCTACGAGCAGTACTTC.

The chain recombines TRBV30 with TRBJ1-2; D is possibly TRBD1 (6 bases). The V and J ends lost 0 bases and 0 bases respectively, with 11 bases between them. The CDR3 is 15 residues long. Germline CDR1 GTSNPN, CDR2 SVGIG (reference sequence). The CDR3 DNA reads TGTGCCTGGAGTGTTTGGGGGCCCACTAACTATGGCTACACCTTC. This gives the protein CAWSVWGPTNYGYTF.

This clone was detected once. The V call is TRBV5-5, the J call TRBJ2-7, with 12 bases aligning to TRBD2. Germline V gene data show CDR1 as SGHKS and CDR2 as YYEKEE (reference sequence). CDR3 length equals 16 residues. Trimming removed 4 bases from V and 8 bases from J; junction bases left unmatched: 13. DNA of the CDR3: TGTGCCAGCAGCACCGAACTAGCGGGGGGCGCCTTGAAGCAGTACTTC. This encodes CASSTELAGGALKQYF. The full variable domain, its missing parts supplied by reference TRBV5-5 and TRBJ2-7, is DAGVTQSPTHLIKTRGQQVTLRCSPISGHKSVSWYQQVLGQGPQFIFQYYEKEERGRGNFPDRFSARQFPNYSSELNVNALLLGDSALYLCASSTELAGGALKQYFGPGTRLTVT.

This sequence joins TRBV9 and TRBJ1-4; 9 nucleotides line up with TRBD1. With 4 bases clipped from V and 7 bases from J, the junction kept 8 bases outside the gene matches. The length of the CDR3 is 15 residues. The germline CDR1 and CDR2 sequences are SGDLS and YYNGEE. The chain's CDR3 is CASSPPGQGIEKLFF. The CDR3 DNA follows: TGTGCCAGCAGCCCCCCGGGACAGGGAATTGAAAAACTGTTTTTT.

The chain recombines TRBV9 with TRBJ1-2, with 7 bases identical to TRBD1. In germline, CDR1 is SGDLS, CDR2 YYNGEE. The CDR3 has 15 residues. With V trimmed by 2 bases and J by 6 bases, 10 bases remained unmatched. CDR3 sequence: CASSVSQGRINGYTF. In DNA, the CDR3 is TGTGCCAGCAGCGTCTCACAGGGGAGGATTAATGGCTACACCTTC.

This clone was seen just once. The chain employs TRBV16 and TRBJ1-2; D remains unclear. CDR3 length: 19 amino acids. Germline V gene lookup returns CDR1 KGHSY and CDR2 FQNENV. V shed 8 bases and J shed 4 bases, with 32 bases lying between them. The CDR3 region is CASGILLDLPGKVPYGYTF. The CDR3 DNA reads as TGTGCCAGCGGCATACTTCTCGACCTGCCGGGGAAGGTCCCCTATGGCTACACCTTC.

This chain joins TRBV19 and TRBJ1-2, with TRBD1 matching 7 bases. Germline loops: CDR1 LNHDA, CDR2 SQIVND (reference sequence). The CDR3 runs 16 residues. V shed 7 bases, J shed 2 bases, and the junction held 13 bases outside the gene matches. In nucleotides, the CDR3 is TGTGCCAGTACCGACCCTGCTTGGGGACAGAACTATGGCTACACCTTC. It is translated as CASTDPAWGQNYGYTF.